The next 25 T cell receptor beta chains were all read from a single sample in a study of identical twins. TCRdb processed the 5' RACE reads anew with MiXCR; each CDR3 protein has one entry. The repertoire holds 1.5 million to 2 million distinct CDR3 sequences, 32% seen once, with more than 0.25% in the top ten. The specimen was cord blood. These receptors were taken from a newborn girl in good health.

The chain has TRBV5-1 and TRBJ2-5; D gene ambiguous. The V gene lost 0 bases and the J gene lost 2 bases, with 14 bases spanning the gap. The germline gives CDR1 SGHRS, CDR2 YFSETQ. The CDR3 extends over 16 amino acids. CDR3 in amino acids: CASSLEVVTTQETQYF. In DNA form, the CDR3 reads TGCGCCAGCAGCTTGGAGGTAGTCACGACTCAAGAGACCCAGTACTTC.

The J gene is TRBJ1-2, the V gene TRBV30; D may be TRBD1 (6 bases). The CDR3 is 15 amino acids. The germline gives CDR1 GTSNPN, CDR2 SVGIG (reference sequence). V was clipped by 4 bases and J by 4 bases, with 19 bases between them. This chain's CDR3 is CAWNGELGGGYGYTF. CDR3 DNA: TGTGCCTGGAACGGGGAGCTGGGGGGCGGCTATGGCTACACCTTC. The full variable domain, completed using reference TRBV30 and TRBJ1-2, is SQTIHQWPATLVQPVGSPLSLECTVEGTSNPNLYWYRQAAGRGLQLLFYSVGIGQISSEVPQNLSASRPQDRQFILSSKKLLLSDSGFYLCAWNGELGGGYGYTFGSGTRLTVV.

This clonotype was counted a few times. The chain is built from TRBV5-1 and TRBJ2-7, with TRBD2 identical over 8 bases. The V and J ends lost 0 bases and 4 bases, in that order; junction bases with no gene match: 6. The CDR3 is made up of 15 amino acids. Germline loops: CDR1 SGHRS, CDR2 YFSETQ. CDR3 in amino acids: CASSLVGGLGYEQYF. The CDR3 DNA reads as TGCGCCAGCAGCTTGGTAGGGGGACTAGGATACGAGCAGTACTTC.

This clonotype appeared a few times. This may be a read error: a much more frequent sequence differs by one nucleotide. This rearrangement joins TRBV12-3 or TRBV12-4 to TRBJ2-5; 8 bases agree with TRBD1. The end of the DNA is better explained by TRBJ2-1, so the J call may be wrong. The CDR3 is 14 residues long. In nucleotides, the CDR3 is TGTGCCAGCAGCCCTAGGACAGGGCAAGAGACCCAGTTCTTC. Protein: CASSPRTGQETQFF.

This clonotype was recorded a few times. The gene calls are TRBV13 and TRBJ2-1; 8 bases are shared with TRBD2. This CDR3 spans 15 amino acids. V trimming: 4 bases; J trimming: 7 bases; junction bases outside the gene matches: 9. CDR1 and CDR2 from the germline V gene are PRHDT and FYEKMQ (reference sequence). The CDR3 protein is CASSSFRGGQNEQFF. The CDR3 nucleotides read TGTGCCAGCAGCTCTTTCCGGGGGGGCCAGAATGAGCAGTTCTTC.

The chain employs TRBV10-3 and TRBJ2-7, with 10 positions matching TRBD1. Trimming took 4 bases from V and 4 from J; bases not matched to a gene: 1. CDR1 is ENHRY and CDR2 is SYGVKD in the germline V gene. The CDR3 has 13 amino acids. CDR3 DNA sequence: TGTGCCATCAGTGTGGACAGGGGGTACGAGCAGTACTTC. Translation: CAISVDRGYEQYF.

Note on this clonotype: One end of the junction varies from germline; a read error may be responsible. The chain couples TRBV16 to TRBJ2-4; D gene unclear. The end of the DNA fits TRBJ2-5 better, so the J call may be wrong. Germline lookup yields CDR1 KGHSY and CDR2 FQNENV. This CDR3 has 14 amino acids. CDR3 sequence reads: CAGSQSLPSETQYF. Here the CDR3 DNA reads TGTGCCGGCAGCCAATCCCTCCCCTCGGAGACCCAGTACTTC.

The J gene is TRBJ1-2, the V gene TRBV12-3 or TRBV12-4; no clear D gene. The ends were cut back, 6 bases at V and 5 bases at J, with 16 bases in the middle. CDR3 size: 14 residues. This CDR3 reads CASSVRSLFYGYTF. The CDR3 region has the DNA TGTGCCAGCAGCGTAAGGTCCCTTTTTTATGGCTACACCTTC.

The CDR3 bases are TGTGCCAGTAGTATGTGGCGGACTAGCGGGAGGGTTGAGCAGTTCTTC. This translates into CASSMWRTSGRVEQFF. This chain links TRBV19 with TRBJ2-1; 15 bases are shared with TRBD2. The germline V gene has CDR1 LNHDA and CDR2 SQIVND (reference sequence). The CDR3 length is 16 residues. With 3 bases clipped from V and 9 bases from J, the junction kept 6 bases outside the gene matches.

This chain connects TRBV20-1 to TRBJ2-7; perhaps TRBD2 as D (5 bases). The CDR3 contains 15 residues. V gave up 0 bases and J gave up 1 base, with 13 bases separating them. Germline CDR1 is DFQATT and CDR2 is SNEGSKA (reference sequence). CDR3 in amino acids: CSARDMSSLSYEQYF. Here the CDR3 DNA reads TGCAGTGCTAGAGATATGTCTAGCCTTTCCTACGAGCAGTACTTC.

In its sample, this clonotype was seen a few times. The CDR3 loop is CSARDLGTYEQYF. CDR3 sequence (DNA): TGCAGTGCTAGAGATCTTGGGACCTACGAGCAGTACTTC. The chain uses TRBV20-1 and TRBJ2-7, with D hard to call. Trimming stripped 0 bases from V and 2 bases from J, with 8 bases between. This CDR3 contains 13 residues. Looked up from germline, CDR1 is DFQATT and CDR2 is SNEGSKA (reference sequence).

The gene calls are TRBV3-1 and TRBJ2-4, with unresolved D. The V end lost 1 base, the J end lost 0 bases, and 7 bases lay between the germline ends. Germline V gives CDR1 LGHDT, CDR2 YNNKEL (reference sequence). The CDR3 spans 15 residues. CDR3 sequence: CASSQGWLAKNIQYF. The CDR3 nucleotides are TGTGCCAGCAGCCAAGGGTGGCTAGCCAAAAACATTCAGTACTTC.

The chain couples TRBV10-3 to TRBJ2-7; TRBD1 matches 8 bases. CDR1 and CDR2 from the germline V gene are ENHRY and SYGVKD. The CDR3 runs to 14 residues. The V and J ends lost 7 bases and 3 bases, in that order; junction bases with no gene match: 8. The CDR3 DNA reads as TGTGCCATCACATCGGACACAGGGGGCTACGAGCAGTACTTC. It yields the protein CAITSDTGGYEQYF.

The V and J genes are TRBV20-1 and TRBJ2-3; 7 positions match TRBD2. V was pared by 0 bases and J by 2 bases, with 14 bases of the junction left unmatched. The CDR3 consists of 18 residues. Germline V gene data show CDR1 as DFQATT and CDR2 as SNEGSKA (reference sequence). CDR3 in amino acids: CSARDGGTNLQSTDTQYF. Written as DNA, the CDR3 is TGCAGTGCTAGAGACGGGGGGACTAATTTACAATCCACAGATACGCAGTATTTT.

V gene TRBV21-1 combines with J gene TRBJ2-3; TRBD2, the table's D call, lacks a check against the DNA. TRBV21-1 is reported as a pseudogene. The CDR3 consists of 15 residues. The CDR3 DNA follows: TGTGCCAGCAGCAAAATGCGGGGAGTGGGAGATGCGCAGTATTTT. It specifies CASSKMRGVGDAQYF.

This clonotype turned up a few times. V usage is TRBV11-2 and J usage is TRBJ2-3, with TRBD2 matching 10 bases. V gave up 5 bases and J gave up 2 bases; unmatched junction bases: 10. Germline V gene lookup returns CDR1 SGHAT and CDR2 FQNNGV. CDR3 length: 17 amino acids. CDR3 loop: CASSRRASGGLTDTQYF. For the CDR3, the DNA is TGTGCCAGCAGCCGCAGGGCTAGCGGGGGCCTCACAGATACGCAGTATTTT.

This clonotype was seen at least ten times. The genes are TRBV29-1 and TRBJ2-3; no reliable D call. V was trimmed by 4 bases and J by 4 bases, leaving 9 bases between them. This CDR3 is built from 12 residues. CDR1 is SQVTM, CDR2 ANQGSEA, per germline. CDR3: CSVGVSPDTQYF. CDR3 nucleotide sequence: TGCAGCGTTGGGGTGAGCCCAGATACGCAGTATTTT.

This clonotype was counted only a few times. The chain couples TRBV10-3 to TRBJ2-5; D perhaps matches TRBD2 (5 bases). The CDR3 covers 15 residues. Looked up from germline, CDR1 is ENHRY and CDR2 is SYGVKD. The V end was cut by 2 bases, the J end by 2 bases, with 12 bases between. In DNA form, the CDR3 reads TGTGCCATCAGTGAGGAGGTGGCGGGTCAAGAGACCCAGTACTTC. Its protein product is CAISEEVAGQETQYF.

The genes are TRBV12-3 or TRBV12-4 and TRBJ1-1; unclear D gene. This CDR3 is built from 13 residues. Trimming stripped 6 bases from V and 2 bases from J, with 10 bases between. The CDR3 DNA is TGTGCCAGCAGGATAGACGGAAACACTGAAGCTTTCTTT. Translating gives CASRIDGNTEAFF.

V usage is TRBV7-2 and J usage is TRBJ1-1; D might be TRBD1 (5 bases). The V gene's germline CDR1 is SGHTA and CDR2 FQGNSA. V lost 0 bases, J lost 1 base, and 12 bases lay in between. The CDR3 length is 16 residues. The CDR3, as DNA: TGTGCCAGCAGCTTAGCTGGGGGTAGGGGGAACACTGAAGCTTTCTTT. Translated: CASSLAGGRGNTEAFF. Filled out from reference TRBV7-2 and TRBJ1-1, the complete variable domain reads GAGVSQSPSNKVTEKGKDVELRCDPISGHTALYWYRQSLGQGLEFLIYFQGNSAPDKSGLPSDRFSAERTGGSVSTLTIQRTQQEDSAVYLCASSLAGGRGNTEAFFGQGTRLTVV.

This clonotype was picked up a small number of times. The V gene is TRBV29-1, the J gene TRBJ1-5; the D gene is possibly TRBD1 (5 bases). This CDR3 region has 13 residues. V was shortened by 6 bases and J by 7 bases, with 16 bases between the two germline ends. In germline, CDR1 is SQVTM, CDR2 ANQGSEA. The CDR3 reads CSVGGRGGQPQHF. CDR3 bases: TGCAGCGTGGGTGGACGGGGGGGGCAGCCCCAGCATTTT.

The chain recombines TRBV24-1 with TRBJ2-1; the match to TRBD2 covers 11 bases. With V trimmed by 1 base and J by 1 base, 5 bases remained unmatched. The CDR3 runs 18 residues. CDR1 KGHDR and CDR2 SFDVKD come from the germline V gene. The CDR3 sequence is CATSDFRSSGGSYNEQFF. For the CDR3, the DNA is TGTGCCACCAGTGATTTTAGATCTAGCGGGGGGTCCTACAATGAGCAGTTCTTC.

The rearrangement uses TRBV29-1 and TRBJ2-2; tentatively, D is TRBD1 (5 bases). The V gene's germline CDR1 is SQVTM and CDR2 ANQGSEA. V was shortened by 5 bases and J by 3 bases, with 7 bases between the two germline ends. The CDR3 runs 12 residues. The CDR3 spells CSVLGDTGELFF. CDR3 in DNA: TGCAGCGTTTTAGGGGACACCGGGGAGCTGTTTTTT.

In its sample, this clonotype was seen a few times. The V gene is TRBV28, the J gene TRBJ2-4; no definite D call. Trimming took off 3 bases at V and 0 bases at J, with 9 bases between the two ends. Germline CDR1 reads MDHEN; CDR2 reads SYDVKM. This CDR3 is built from 15 residues. CDR3 DNA: TGTGCCAGCAGTTTGAGACTCCTAGCCAAAAACATTCAGTACTTC. As protein: CASSLRLLAKNIQYF.

This chain links TRBV7-9 with TRBJ2-7, with TRBD1 matching 8 bases. This CDR3 is 15 amino acids long. The ends lost 4 bases at V and 3 bases at J; junction bases unmatched: 8. Germline V CDR1 and CDR2: SEHNR, FQNEAQ (reference sequence). The CDR3 protein is CASSSLTGEGYEQYF. CDR3 sequence (DNA): TGTGCCAGCAGCTCGCTGACAGGGGAAGGCTACGAGCAGTACTTC.